Described below is a single T cell receptor (beta chain) sequence and its context. The germline CDR1 and CDR2 sequences are SGHVS and FQNEAQ. This CDR3 spans 15 amino acids. After removal of 5 bases from V and 1 base from J, the junction contained 5 bases not matched to a gene. Survey-level immunoSEQ sequencing profiled the TCR beta repertoire. TCRdb keeps only in-frame clones here, not all; method: immunoSEQ multiplex PCR. Here the sample spans approximately 50,000 clones, 85% to 95% being singletons. Material for sequencing was PBMCs. The sequence was obtained from a man aged 40-55 years with rheumatoid arthritis. V usage is TRBV7-8 and J usage is TRBJ2-1; 7 bases match TRBD2. CDR3 DNA sequence: TGTGCCAGCAGCCGAGGACTAGAGTCCTACAATGAGCAGTTCTTC. Its protein is CASSRGLESYNEQFF.